This record looks at one TCR beta chain sequence and its context. Its antigen is unknown. This entry belongs to a study of cytomegalovirus exposure and HLA in healthy donors. Per germline, CDR1 MDHEN and CDR2 SYDVKM. V gave up 2 bases and J gave up 8 bases, with 13 bases separating them. The CDR3 has 14 amino acids. The repertoire was sequenced with immunoSEQ multiplex PCR; TCRdb's copy has only in-frame clones and lacks some. The table includes roughly 70,000 clones, over 90% detected once. Study-level findings and limits: Rarity marked most TCR sequences, yet some public TCRs occurred in many donors. The classifier reportedly diagnosed cytomegalovirus status with high specificity and sensitivity.

The sequencing sample was made of PBMCs. The sequence came from a woman between 18 and 30 years old in good health and CMV-seropositive. The chain combines TRBV28 with TRBJ1-3; D is perhaps TRBD1 (6 bases). The CDR3 DNA sequence: TGTGCCAGCAGTTTACATTACAGGGTAGACACCATATATTTT. Protein sequence: CASSLHYRVDTIYF.